These 5 T cell receptor beta chains came from one sample sequenced in a study of T cell changes during pregnancy in multiple sclerosis. Produced via immunoSEQ multiplex PCR; TCRdb's table is partial and in-frame only. The sample shows more than 65,000 clones, about 95% of them seen only once. The specimen was peripheral blood, collected in the second trimester of pregnancy. The receptors come from a female donor with multiple sclerosis, enrolled in a pregnancy study.

The chain combines TRBV5-4 with TRBJ2-3, with unresolved D. V shed 4 bases and J shed 2 bases, with 20 bases lying between them. The CDR3 extends over 17 amino acids. Per the germline V gene, CDR1 is SGHNT and CDR2 is YYREEE (reference sequence). The CDR3 nucleotides read TGTGCCAGCAGCCCCCGTTATGTGAGAAAAACCACAGATACGCAGTATTTT. Encoded protein: CASSPRYVRKTTDTQYF.

V and J are TRBV27 and TRBJ2-1, with 11 bases matching TRBD2. The CDR3 extends over 14 amino acids. V shed 7 bases and J 9 bases; nucleotides not matched to a gene: 8. Germline V gene sequence: CDR1 MNHEY, CDR2 SMNVEV (reference sequence). The CDR3 DNA is TGTGCCAGCATTCGACTAGCGGGATGGAGTGAGCAGTTCTTC. This gives the protein CASIRLAGWSEQFF.

The sample holds one count of this clone. The J gene is TRBJ2-7, the V gene TRBV14; D remains unclear. The CDR3 runs 14 residues. V lost 0 bases, J lost 2 bases, and 8 bases lay in between. Looked up from germline, CDR1 is SGHDN and CDR2 is FVKESK. The chain's CDR3 is CASSQDPVTYEQYF. In DNA form, the CDR3 reads TGTGCCAGCAGCCAAGATCCCGTTACCTACGAGCAGTACTTC.

V usage is TRBV6-5 and J usage is TRBJ2-1, with 11 bases lining up with TRBD1. V shed 8 bases, J shed 8 bases, and the junction held 8 bases outside the gene matches. The CDR3 covers 14 residues. The V gene's germline CDR1 is MNHEY and CDR2 SVGAGI. CDR3 coding DNA: TGTGCCAGCGGACCCGGGACAGGGGGTCATGAGCAGTTCTTC. It encodes CASGPGTGGHEQFF.

V gene TRBV5-1 combines with J gene TRBJ1-2; perhaps TRBD1 as D (5 bases). Trimming shortened V by 3 bases and J by 6 bases, and 12 bases separated the two germline ends. From germline, CDR1 is SGHRS and CDR2 YFSETQ. The CDR3 spans 13 residues. This CDR3 reads CASSSPGRDGYTF. The CDR3 DNA is TGCGCCAGCAGCTCCCCAGGGAGGGATGGCTACACCTTC.